The clone carrying this TCR beta chain was seen more than once but under ten times. This sample stems from a study of response to subunit inactivated influenza vaccine. The germline V and J ends were trimmed by 1 base and 3 bases, with 10 bases remaining between them. In germline, CDR1 is DFQATT, CDR2 SNEGSKA (reference sequence). The CDR3 sequence is 14 residues long. TCRdb reprocessed the RT-PCR reads via MiXCR and lists one record per CDR3 protein. The profile shows hundreds of thousands of distinct CDR3 sequences, 15% to 20% of them singletons. This chain links TRBV20-1 with TRBJ2-1; D not certain. The input for sequencing was CD4+ T cells sorted from PBMCs, taken about 23 months after vaccination. The receptor's source is a man between 50 and 75 years old who received an inactivated influenza vaccine. CDR3 in DNA: TGCAGTGCTAGAGGTCGCGCGAACTACAATGAGCAGTTCTTC. Its translation is CSARGRANYNEQFF.